Below are 7 T cell receptor beta chains sequenced from a single sample in a study of CD8 T cells in ankylosing spondylitis. TCRdb fed the 5' RACE reads into MiXCR, producing one record per CDR3 protein. The table records under 200,000 distinct CDR3 sequences, around a tenth of them present only once. Sequenced material: blood, either unsorted or a sorted T cell fraction (not recorded which). The receptors originated from a female donor with ankylosing spondylitis or in good health (not recorded which).

This clonotype was seen repeatedly, ten times or more. DNA for the CDR3: TGTGCCAGCAAGTCCCCTAGGCAGGGAGGTTTAGAGACCCAGTACTTC. Protein product: CASKSPRQGGLETQYF. The V call is TRBV11-2, the J call TRBJ2-5; tentatively, D is TRBD2 (6 bases). V was clipped by 7 bases and J by 4 bases, with 22 bases between them. CDR1 is SGHAT, CDR2 FQNNGV, per germline. The CDR3 has 16 amino acids.

The table lists this clonotype with a few counts. This sequence joins TRBV5-5 and TRBJ2-5; D unclear. The CDR3 is 14 amino acids. The V gene's germline CDR1 is SGHKS and CDR2 YYEKEE (reference sequence). V lost 4 bases and J lost 5, with 15 bases in between. The CDR3 region has the DNA TGTGCCAGCAGCCCAACGACGAACTGGGAGACCCAGTACTTC. It encodes CASSPTTNWETQYF.

The chain combines TRBV20-1 with TRBJ1-1, with 7 bases matching TRBD1. CDR1 and CDR2 (germline): DFQATT, SNEGSKA (reference sequence). This CDR3 spans 14 amino acids. The ends lost 6 bases at V and 2 bases at J; junction bases unmatched: 9. The CDR3 sequence: CSAEGQPINTEAFF. DNA for the CDR3: TGCAGTGCCGAGGGACAGCCAATCAACACTGAAGCTTTCTTT.

This clonotype was counted many times. The chain employs TRBV27 and TRBJ1-5; D call uncertain. The V gene lost 3 bases and the J gene lost 1 base, with 7 bases spanning the gap. Looked up from germline, CDR1 is MNHEY and CDR2 is SMNVEV (reference sequence). The CDR3 extends over 14 amino acids. The CDR3 loop is CASSFGQSNQPQHF. The CDR3 DNA sequence: TGTGCCAGCAGTTTTGGGCAGAGCAATCAGCCCCAGCATTTT.

This clonotype was recorded at least ten times. The V call is TRBV27, the J call TRBJ2-7; 10 positions match TRBD2. The CDR3 spans 14 residues. V was clipped by 8 bases and J by 5 bases; unmatched bases: 9. The V gene's germline CDR1 is MNHEY and CDR2 SMNVEV (reference sequence). The CDR3 nucleotides read TGTGCCAGCTCGCCTAGCGGGAGTCGGCACGAGCAGTACTTC. Translated: CASSPSGSRHEQYF.

This sequence joins TRBV9 and TRBJ2-2; D tentatively fits TRBD1 or TRBD2 (5 bases each). Germline loops: CDR1 SGDLS, CDR2 YYNGEE. The CDR3 spans 15 residues. Trimming stripped 2 bases from V and 7 bases from J, with 15 bases between. As DNA, the CDR3 is TGTGCCAGCAGCGTTGGGGGACGATCCAGCGGGGAGCTGTTTTTT. Its protein is CASSVGGRSSGELFF.

This clonotype showed up many times. Here the CDR3 reads CSAPSLGESYNEQFF. The CDR3 DNA follows: TGCAGTGCTCCCTCGCTGGGGGAGTCCTACAATGAGCAGTTCTTC. This chain uses TRBV20-1 with TRBJ2-1; D assignment may be TRBD1 or TRBD2 (5 bases each). Germline CDR1 is DFQATT and CDR2 is SNEGSKA (reference sequence). Between the trimmed V and J ends, which lost 5 bases and 1 base, there was a span of 15 bases. The CDR3 runs to 15 residues.